This note documents a single T cell receptor (beta chain) sequence. The target of this receptor is not known. No quality values exist for individual bases; no much larger clone is one base distant. The immunoSEQ Assay, a bias-controlled multiplex PCR, was used to amplify TCRbeta CDR3 regions from genomic DNA. Concerning the study's data processing: Nucleated cell counts per sample were estimated from amplification of reference gene primers within the assay. To quantify the absolute abundance of each unique TCRbeta CDR3 rearrangement, sequence reads were collapsed and filtered. For each sample, productive Simpson clonality was calculated as the square root of Simpson's diversity index across productive rearrangements. Entries here come from immuneACCESS through TCRdb and include only in-frame sequences with V and J called. Some clones fail to appear in such tables; in the studies checked, an unresolved V gene covers under half of the shortfall, and the cause of the remainder is unknown. That table gives V, J and clone size, and the DNA gave D and trimming. This sample gives a few hundred thousand clones in total; 90% of them show up just once. In total, the top ten clones hold about 15% of the sample.

These data are taken from a study of blood T cell repertoires in COVID-19 (dated by TCRdb to 2018 to 2020). About the full investigation: Samples from collaborators originated in the United States, Italy and Spain and spanned both the acute and convalescent phases of COVID-19. Deeply sampled blood TCRbeta repertoires from subjects exposed to, actively infected with, or recovered from COVID-19 were included in the dataset. Nearly every sample came with metadata listing a de-identified subject ID, COVID-19 status, age in years and sex. A freely available public database, intended as a resource for researchers studying the immune response to SARS-CoV-2, is where the repertoires were released. HLA class I and class II types, where available, came from metadata supplied by the sample provider rather than from assay-based typing. The samples were drawn from the first 160 participants of the ongoing ImmuneRACE study and from some 1,300 subjects provided by 6 global collaborators. The prospective study material was composed of cDNA or gDNA derived from T cells, B-cell-depleted T cells, or PBMCs.

The paper as a whole reports these results and caveats: How much clinical and demographic metadata was included differed by source and by participant, and the metadata was provided uncurated.

Participants in the prospective study were aged 18 to 89 years, lived in about two dozen United States geographic areas, and enrolled through a virtual design. Cohort assignment in the prospective study relied on participant-reported clinical history from a screening survey and a study questionnaire. Exposed participants were defined as having been in contact with someone with a PCR-confirmed or clinician-diagnosed COVID-19 case within 2 weeks of study entry. Each participant in the prospective study had whole blood, serum and a nasopharyngeal or oropharyngeal swab collected by mobile phlebotomists. Participants in the prospective study had the option to provide additional blood draws and questionnaires over a roughly 2-month period. Before DNA extraction, blood samples from the prospective study were shipped at room temperature or frozen. The CDR3 runs 13 residues from the cysteine to the phenylalanine. Of the read, only the CDR3 DNA is kept; its 39 bases are in frame from base 1. V loses 3 bases, J loses 6 bases, and the germline ends lie 9 bases apart. Taken from the germline V gene, the CDR1 and CDR2 loops are SGHTA and FQGNSA.

The sequencing sample was made of PBMCs or T cells enriched from blood (not recorded which). The receptor was isolated from a man younger than 40 who had been exposed to COVID-19. Here the chain combines TRBV7-2 and TRBJ1-3; too little of a D gene remains to name it. The nucleotides are TGTGCCAGCAGCTTCGAGGGTGCAAACACCATATATTTT. This translates into CASSFEGANTIYF.